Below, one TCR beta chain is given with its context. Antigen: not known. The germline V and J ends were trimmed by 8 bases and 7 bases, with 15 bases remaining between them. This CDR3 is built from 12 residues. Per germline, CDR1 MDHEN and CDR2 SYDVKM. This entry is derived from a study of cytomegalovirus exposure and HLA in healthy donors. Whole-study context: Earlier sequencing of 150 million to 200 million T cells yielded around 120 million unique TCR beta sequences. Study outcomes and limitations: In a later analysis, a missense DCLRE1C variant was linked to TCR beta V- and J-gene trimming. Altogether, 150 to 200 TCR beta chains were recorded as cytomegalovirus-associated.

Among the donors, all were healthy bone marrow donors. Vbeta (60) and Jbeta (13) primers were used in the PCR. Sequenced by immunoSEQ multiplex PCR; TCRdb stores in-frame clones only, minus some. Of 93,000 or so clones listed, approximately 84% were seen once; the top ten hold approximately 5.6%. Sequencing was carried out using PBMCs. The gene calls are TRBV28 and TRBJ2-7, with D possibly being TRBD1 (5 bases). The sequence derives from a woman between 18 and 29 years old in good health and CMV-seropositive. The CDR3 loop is CASLSGYSEQYF. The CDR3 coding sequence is TGTGCCAGCCTGTCAGGGTATTCTGAGCAGTACTTC.